These 21 T cell receptor beta chains were sequenced from one sample in a study of T-cell reconstitution after alpha-beta-depleted transplantation in children. Molecular barcoding with unique molecular identifiers was used for the TCRbeta library. TCRdb reanalysed the PCR reads using MiXCR and keeps one entry per CDR3 protein. Found here are about 240,000 distinct CDR3 sequences, roughly 23% of them singletons; the top ten hold about 2.6%. The starting material was PBMCs, obtained before TCRalphabeta/CD19-depleted stem cell transplant. The receptor set was obtained from a girl aged 2 to 9 with Fanconi anemia, due to receive a stem cell transplant.

This clonotype was detected a few times. The chain uses TRBV7-6 and TRBJ2-2, with 11 bases identical to TRBD2. This CDR3 has 19 amino acids. The germline gives CDR1 SGHVS, CDR2 FNYEAQ. The V segment lost 4 bases and the J segment 1 base; nucleotides outside the gene matches: 11. CDR3 bases: TGTGCCAGCAGCTCCCAACCAACGACTAGCGGGATGAACACCGGGGAGCTGTTTTTT. Protein: CASSSQPTTSGMNTGELFF.

This clonotype was detected many times. This sequence joins TRBV12-3 or TRBV12-4 and TRBJ1-2; D gene ambiguous. Trimming removed 5 bases from V and 6 bases from J, with 13 bases in between. The CDR3 is made up of 13 amino acids. CDR3 loop: CASSVSLPHGYTF. As DNA, the CDR3 is TGTGCCAGCAGTGTCAGTCTCCCCCATGGCTACACCTTC.

This clonotype was seen at least ten times. This chain uses TRBV6-1 with TRBJ2-1, with no clear D. Germline CDR1 MNHNS, CDR2 SASEGT. The CDR3 runs to 13 residues. V was cut by 5 bases and J by 10 bases, with 15 bases left in between. The CDR3 DNA is TGTGCCAGCAGTCCCGTTGGTCGGCGCGAGCAGTTCTTC. Translated, it gives CASSPVGRREQFF.

This chain links TRBV10-1 with TRBJ2-1; a weak D match, TRBD2 (5 bases). The CDR3 extends over 13 amino acids. The germline V gene encodes CDR1 WNHNN and CDR2 SYGVQD (reference sequence). The ends were cut back, 3 bases at V and 8 bases at J, with 11 bases in the middle. The CDR3: CASSDYGSDEQFF. CDR3 in DNA: TGCGCCAGCAGTGATTATGGGAGTGATGAGCAGTTCTTC.

This rearrangement joins TRBV20-1 to TRBJ1-2, with a possible D match to TRBD1 (6 bases). The V end was cut by 5 bases, the J end by 4 bases, with 14 bases between. CDR1 is DFQATT, CDR2 SNEGSKA, per germline (reference sequence). CDR3 length: 13 amino acids. The CDR3 is CSAPLRTVYGYTF. The CDR3 DNA is TGCAGTGCTCCCCTCAGGACAGTCTATGGCTACACCTTC.

This clonotype was seen many times. The chain employs TRBV28 and TRBJ2-7; D is undetermined. The germline CDR1 and CDR2 sequences are MDHEN and SYDVKM. Deletions cut 3 bases from V and 1 base from J, with 7 bases between. The CDR3 extends over 13 amino acids. For the CDR3, the DNA is TGTGCCAGCAGTTTCTGGGAATCCTACGAGCAGTACTTC. Its translation: CASSFWESYEQYF.

This clonotype was counted at least ten times. The J gene is TRBJ2-7, the V gene TRBV29-1, with 7 positions matching TRBD2. The germline V gene has CDR1 SQVTM and CDR2 ANQGSEA. The ends lost 6 bases at V and 2 bases at J; junction bases unmatched: 4. The CDR3 loop spans 12 amino acids. In nucleotides, the CDR3 is TGCAGCGTGGGGGAGGGAACCTACGAGCAGTACTTC. It encodes CSVGEGTYEQYF.

Ten or more counts support this clonotype. The V and J genes are TRBV29-1 and TRBJ2-1; TRBD1 or TRBD2 may be the D gene (6 bases each). Germline lookup yields CDR1 SQVTM and CDR2 ANQGSEA. With 3 bases removed from V and 5 bases from J, the gap between germline ends came to 8 bases. This CDR3 region has 12 residues. The CDR3 nucleotides read TGCAGCGTTGAGAGGGGGGACAATGAGCAGTTCTTC. It translates to CSVERGDNEQFF.

This clonotype was counted ten times or more. The chain couples TRBV12-3 or TRBV12-4 to TRBJ2-2; no clear D gene. Trimming removed 3 bases from V and 6 bases from J, with 11 bases in between. This CDR3 is built from 14 residues. DNA of the CDR3: TGTGCCAGCAGTTTGATAGTTATTGCCGGGGAGCTGTTTTTT. Its translation is CASSLIVIAGELFF.

This chain joins TRBV20-1 and TRBJ2-7; TRBD2 matches at 12 bases. This CDR3 has 16 amino acids. Germline-derived CDR1 and CDR2 are DFQATT and SNEGSKA (reference sequence). Trimming removed 1 base from V and 0 bases from J; junction bases left unmatched: 4. The DNA of the CDR3 is TGCAGTGCTAGAGGGACTAGCGGGAAGAGCTCCTACGAGCAGTACTTC. It is translated as CSARGTSGKSSYEQYF.

For the CDR3, the DNA is TGTGCCAGCAGCTTATCTGGGACTAGCGGGAGTCCTGGGGCCAACGTCCTGACTTTC. Its protein product is CASSLSGTSGSPGANVLTF. The chain carries TRBV11-2 and TRBJ2-6; 14 nucleotides line up with TRBD2. V dropped 2 bases and J dropped 2; count of bases not matched to a gene: 5. CDR1 and CDR2 from the germline V gene are SGHAT and FQNNGV. This CDR3 is 19 amino acids long.

In this sample, this clonotype turned up many times. In DNA form, the CDR3 reads TGTGCCAGCTCACCTCGACAGGGATTCAATGAGCAGTTCTTC. Amino acids: CASSPRQGFNEQFF. The rearrangement uses TRBV18 and TRBJ2-1, with 7 bases aligning to TRBD1. CDR3 length equals 14 residues. V was clipped by 3 bases and J by 6 bases; unmatched bases: 5. Germline values: CDR1 KGHSH, CDR2 LQKENI.

V usage is TRBV5-6 and J usage is TRBJ2-5; 7 positions agree with TRBD1. Germline V gene lookup returns CDR1 SGHDT and CDR2 YYEEEE. The CDR3 loop spans 15 amino acids. Losses at the gene ends were 2 bases for V and 1 base for J; bases not matched to a gene: 5. The DNA of the CDR3 is TGTGCCAGCAGCTTCGGGGACAGCCTCCAAGAGACCCAGTACTTC. Its protein product is CASSFGDSLQETQYF.

In DNA form, the CDR3 reads TGTGCCAGCAGCCCGTCAGGACAGGGCCTCATACGTAACAATGAGCAGTTCTTC. Translation: CASSPSGQGLIRNNEQFF. This chain joins TRBV4-2 and TRBJ2-1; 8 bases agree with TRBD1. The germline CDR1 and CDR2 sequences are LGHNA and YNFKEQ. The CDR3 consists of 18 residues. The trim removed 4 bases at V and 5 bases at J, leaving 16 bases unmatched.

The chain employs TRBV18 and TRBJ2-3; TRBD1 agrees at 8 bases. CDR3 length: 14 amino acids. Trimming at V came to 3 bases and at J to 4 bases, leaving 3 bases not matched to a gene. Germline lookup yields CDR1 KGHSH and CDR2 LQKENI. The CDR3 spells CASSPRGPADTQYF. The CDR3 coding sequence is TGTGCCAGCTCACCCAGGGGGCCTGCAGATACGCAGTATTTT.

This clonotype was recorded at least ten times. This chain joins TRBV20-1 and TRBJ1-2; the D gene is possibly TRBD1 (6 bases). With 4 bases removed from V and 3 bases from J, the gap between germline ends came to 15 bases. The CDR3 has 14 amino acids. Germline V lookup: CDR1 DFQATT, CDR2 SNEGSKA (reference sequence). CDR3 residues: CSAKRTDDYYGYTF. The CDR3, as DNA: TGCAGTGCTAAAAGGACAGACGACTACTATGGCTACACCTTC.

This clonotype came up once. The chain links TRBV11-2 to TRBJ2-2, with no clear D. CDR3 length: 12 residues. Trimming shortened V by 2 bases and J by 12 bases, and 10 bases separated the two germline ends. The germline V gene encodes CDR1 SGHAT and CDR2 FQNNGV. Here the CDR3 reads CASSLILGQLFF. CDR3 DNA: TGTGCCAGCAGCTTAATTCTCGGACAGCTGTTTTTT. Using reference TRBV11-2 and TRBJ2-2 for the parts outside the CDR3, the full variable domain is EAGVAQSPRYKIIEKRQSVAFWCNPISGHATLYWYQQILGQGPKLLIQFQNNGVVDDSQLPKDRFSAERLKGVDSTLKIQPAKLEDSAVYLCASSLILGQLFFGEGSRLTVL.

This clonotype was counted many times. This chain links TRBV15 with TRBJ1-6; 9 nucleotides agree with TRBD1. In germline, CDR1 is LNHNV, CDR2 YYDKDF (reference sequence). The junction had 10 bases not matched to a gene; V was cut back by 0 bases and J by 7 bases. This CDR3 comprises 18 residues. The CDR3 loop reads CATSRDPDRGRRNSPLHF. The DNA for the CDR3 is TGTGCCACCAGCAGAGATCCGGACAGGGGAAGGAGAAATTCACCCCTCCACTTT. The whole variable domain, filled in from reference TRBV15 and TRBJ1-6, reads DAMVIQNPRYQVTQFGKPVTLSCSQTLNHNVMYWYQQKSSQAPKLLFHYYDKDFNNEADTPDNFQSRRPNTSFCFLDIRSPGLGDTAMYLCATSRDPDRGRRNSPLHFGNGTRLTVT.

This clonotype appeared a few times. The chain joins TRBV6-5 to TRBJ2-1, with D maybe TRBD2 (5 bases). The CDR3 contains 13 residues. Per germline, CDR1 MNHEY and CDR2 SVGAGI. Trimming shortened V by 2 bases and J by 6 bases, and 8 bases separated the two germline ends. CDR3 residues: CASSYARVNEQFF. The CDR3 nucleotides are TGTGCCAGCAGTTACGCGAGGGTCAATGAGCAGTTCTTC.

The rearrangement links TRBV6-1 to TRBJ2-6, with a tentative D call TRBD1 (5 bases). Germline lookup yields CDR1 MNHNS and CDR2 SASEGT. Trimming took off 7 bases at V and 0 bases at J, with 22 bases between the two ends. The CDR3 totals 19 residues. CDR3 DNA sequence: TGTGCCAGCACCCACGACTGGGGCCAACTCCCCTCTGGGGCCAACGTCCTGACTTTC. Amino acids: CASTHDWGQLPSGANVLTF.

A few counts support this clonotype. This chain connects TRBV20-1 to TRBJ1-5, with 7 bases fitting TRBD1. After removal of 0 bases from V and 16 bases from J, the junction contained 15 bases not matched to a gene. The CDR3 covers 14 residues. Germline V lookup: CDR1 DFQATT, CDR2 SNEGSKA (reference sequence). The CDR3 nucleotides are TGCAGTGCTAGAGATCAGGGACAGTCGAAACAGACCCATTTT. It encodes CSARDQGQSKQTHF.